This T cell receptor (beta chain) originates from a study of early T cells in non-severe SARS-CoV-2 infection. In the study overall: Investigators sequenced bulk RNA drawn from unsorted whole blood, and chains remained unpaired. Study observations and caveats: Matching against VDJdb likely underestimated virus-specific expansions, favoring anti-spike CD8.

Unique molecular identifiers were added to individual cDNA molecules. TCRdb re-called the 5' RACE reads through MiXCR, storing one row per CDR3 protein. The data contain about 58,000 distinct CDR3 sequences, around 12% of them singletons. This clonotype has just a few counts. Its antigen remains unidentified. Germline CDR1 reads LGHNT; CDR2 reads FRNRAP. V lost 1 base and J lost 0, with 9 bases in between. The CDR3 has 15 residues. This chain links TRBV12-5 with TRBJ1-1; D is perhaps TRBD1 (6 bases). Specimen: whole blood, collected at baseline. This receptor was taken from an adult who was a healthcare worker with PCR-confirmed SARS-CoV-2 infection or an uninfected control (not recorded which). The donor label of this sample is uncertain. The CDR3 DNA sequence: TGTGCTAGTGGTTTGGCGGGACACATGAACACTGAAGCTTTCTTT. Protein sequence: CASGLAGHMNTEAFF. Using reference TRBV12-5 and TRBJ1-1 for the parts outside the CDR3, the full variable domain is DARVTQTPRHKVTEMGQEVTMRCQPILGHNTVFWYRQTMMQGLELLAYFRNRAPLDDSGMPKDRFSAEMPDATLATLKIQPSEPRDSAVYFCASGLAGHMNTEAFFGQGTRLTVV.